This T cell receptor (beta chain) is from a study of control samples from healthy donors and cancer patients. Germline lookup yields CDR1 LGHNA and CDR2 YNFKEQ. This CDR3 spans 16 amino acids. V was clipped by 5 bases and J by 2 bases; unmatched bases: 5. The data were produced by immunoSEQ multiplex PCR, yet TCRdb's version contains in-frame clones alone and is incomplete. In the table there are 120,000 or so clones, around 93% of which are singletons. The V gene is TRBV4-2, the J gene TRBJ2-5; 13 positions match TRBD2. Sequenced sample: blood. The sequence came from a man younger than 30 in good health. In DNA form, the CDR3 reads TGTGCCAGCAGCAGCTGGACTAGCGGGGGTCAAGAGACCCAGTACTTC. Encoded protein: CASSSWTSGGQETQYF.